This T cell receptor (beta chain) was obtained from a study of tumor and adjacent non-tumor tissue in lung cancer. Whole-study findings and limits: Higher tumor TCR diversity was associated with shorter survival.

No cell sorting was done before RNA was extracted from the tissue. The normal lung tissue was taken more than 3 cm from the tumor edge. The library came from three nested PCR rounds adapted from ARM-PCR protocols. MiXCR was run by TCRdb on the multiplex PCR reads, yielding one entry per CDR3 protein. The sample lists about 50,000 distinct CDR3 sequences; 74% were seen once. As concerns this clonotype: Its cognate antigen is unknown. This CDR3 is missing its conserved last phenylalanine or tryptophan, likely due to a read error.

V was shortened by 5 bases and J by 3 bases, with 4 bases between the two germline ends. CDR3 length: 12 amino acids. Germline lookup yields CDR1 LNHDA and CDR2 SQIVND (reference sequence). This TCR came from a woman aged 60 to 75 with non-small cell lung cancer. The source material was distant non-tumor lung tissue. V gene TRBV19 combines with J gene TRBJ2-2; unclear D gene. The DNA for the CDR3 is TGTGCCAGTAGTGTATACACCGGGGAGCTGTTTATT. This gives the protein CASSVYTGELFI.